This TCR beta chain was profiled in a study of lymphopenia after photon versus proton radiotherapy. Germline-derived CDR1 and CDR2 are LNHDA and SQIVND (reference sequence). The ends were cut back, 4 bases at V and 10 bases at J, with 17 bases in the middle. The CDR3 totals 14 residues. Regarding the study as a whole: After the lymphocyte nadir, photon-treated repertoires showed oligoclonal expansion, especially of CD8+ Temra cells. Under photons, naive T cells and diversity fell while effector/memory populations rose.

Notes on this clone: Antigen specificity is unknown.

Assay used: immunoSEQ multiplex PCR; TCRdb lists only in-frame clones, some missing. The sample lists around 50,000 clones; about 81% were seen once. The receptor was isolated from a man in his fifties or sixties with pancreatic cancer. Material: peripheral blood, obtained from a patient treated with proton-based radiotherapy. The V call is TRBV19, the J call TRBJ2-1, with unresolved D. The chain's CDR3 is CASSSGRTQWEQFF. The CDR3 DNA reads TGTGCCAGTAGTAGCGGACGTACACAATGGGAGCAGTTCTTC.